The clone carrying this T cell receptor beta chain was detected only a few times. This sample stems from a study of shared clonotypes between healthy human individuals. Sequenced by immunoSEQ multiplex PCR; TCRdb stores in-frame clones only, minus some. The sample carries about 960,000 clones, 76% recorded once. Per the germline V gene, CDR1 is SGDLS and CDR2 is YYNGEE. V lost 0 bases, J lost 6 bases, and 12 bases stayed unmatched. CDR3 length: 18 amino acids. The TCR comes from a man in his late teens or twenties in good health. The rearrangement links TRBV9 to TRBJ2-3, with 11 bases fitting TRBD2. Sequences were obtained from memory CD4+ T cells sorted from blood. The subset is: CD45RA-negative fraction. Written as DNA, the CDR3 is TGTGCCAGCAGCGTAGGTTCGTCTAGCGGGAGGTTCGGCGATACGCAGTATTTT. This translates into CASSVGSSSGRFGDTQYF.